This TCR beta chain was captured by sequencing in a study of blood T cell repertoires in COVID-19. Whole-study context: Some COVID-19 samples were acute and others convalescent; all came from the United States, Italy and Spain.

Those who participated ranged in age from about 18 to 95 years and resided in about two dozen US areas. This table comes from immunoSEQ multiplex PCR, and its TCRdb copy is limited to in-frame clones, with some not included. The table includes hundreds of thousands of clones, nearly 90% detected once. Sequencing was carried out using PBMCs or T cells enriched from blood (not recorded which). This clonotype originated in a woman between 18 and 29 years old with acute COVID-19.

CDR3 protein: CASSPTLGREETQYF. The DNA for the CDR3 is TGTGCCAGCAGCCCGACCTTGGGCAGGGAAGAGACCCAGTACTTC. The genes are TRBV3-1 (or the pseudogene TRBV3-2) and TRBJ2-5, with TRBD1 as a possible D gene (5 bases). Germline lookup yields CDR1 LGHDT and CDR2 YNNKEL (reference sequence). CDR3 length: 15 amino acids. Trimming shortened V by 4 bases and J by 3 bases, and 15 bases separated the two germline ends.